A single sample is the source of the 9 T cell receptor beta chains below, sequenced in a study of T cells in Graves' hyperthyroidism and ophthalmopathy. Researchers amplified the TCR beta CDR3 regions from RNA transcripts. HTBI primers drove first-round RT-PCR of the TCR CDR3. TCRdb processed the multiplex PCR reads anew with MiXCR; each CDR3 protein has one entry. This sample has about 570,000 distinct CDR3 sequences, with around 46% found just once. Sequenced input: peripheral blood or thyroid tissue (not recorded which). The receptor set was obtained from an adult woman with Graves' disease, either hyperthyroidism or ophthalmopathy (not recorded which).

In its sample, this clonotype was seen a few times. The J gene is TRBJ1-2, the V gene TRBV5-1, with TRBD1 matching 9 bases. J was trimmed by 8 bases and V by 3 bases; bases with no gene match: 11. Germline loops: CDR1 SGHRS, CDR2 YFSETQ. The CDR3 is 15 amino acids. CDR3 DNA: TGCGCCAGCAGCTCGACGGGACAGGGCTCAGAAGGCTACACCTTC. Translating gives CASSSTGQGSEGYTF.

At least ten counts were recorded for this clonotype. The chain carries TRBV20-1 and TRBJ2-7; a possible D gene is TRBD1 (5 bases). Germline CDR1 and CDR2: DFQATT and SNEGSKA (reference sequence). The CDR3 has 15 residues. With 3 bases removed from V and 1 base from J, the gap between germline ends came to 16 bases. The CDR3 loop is CSASPWSTASYEQYF. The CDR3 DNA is TGCAGTGCTAGTCCTTGGTCGACAGCATCCTACGAGCAGTACTTC.

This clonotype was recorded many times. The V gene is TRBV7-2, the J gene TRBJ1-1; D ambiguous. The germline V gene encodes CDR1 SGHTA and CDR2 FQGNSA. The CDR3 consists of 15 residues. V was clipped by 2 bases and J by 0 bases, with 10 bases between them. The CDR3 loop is CASSLNGRLNTEAFF. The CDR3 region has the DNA TGTGCCAGCAGCTTAAACGGCCGCTTGAACACTGAAGCTTTCTTT.

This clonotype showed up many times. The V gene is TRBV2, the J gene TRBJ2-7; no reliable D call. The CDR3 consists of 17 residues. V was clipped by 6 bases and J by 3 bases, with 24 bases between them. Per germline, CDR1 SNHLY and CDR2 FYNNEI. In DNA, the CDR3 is TGTGCCAGCAGCCGACATAGCCCAAGGCTCAAAGGCTACGAGCAGTACTTC. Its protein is CASSRHSPRLKGYEQYF.

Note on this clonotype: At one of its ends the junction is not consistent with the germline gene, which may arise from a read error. The CDR3: CASSQAWGATGRPQHF. The DNA for the CDR3 is TGCGCCAGCAGCCAAGCCTGGGGAGCCACGGGGCGGCCCCAGCACTTT. V is TRBV4-1 and J is TRBJ1-5, with TRBD1 as a possible D gene (5 bases). CDR3 length: 16 amino acids. Germline V gene data show CDR1 as MGHRA and CDR2 as YSYEKL.

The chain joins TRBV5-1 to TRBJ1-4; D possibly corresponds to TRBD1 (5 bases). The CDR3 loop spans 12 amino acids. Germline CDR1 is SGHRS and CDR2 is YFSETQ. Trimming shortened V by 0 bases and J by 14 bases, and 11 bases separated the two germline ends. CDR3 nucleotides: TGCGCCAGCAGCTTGGTGGGGGTTTACCTGTTTTTT. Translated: CASSLVGVYLFF.

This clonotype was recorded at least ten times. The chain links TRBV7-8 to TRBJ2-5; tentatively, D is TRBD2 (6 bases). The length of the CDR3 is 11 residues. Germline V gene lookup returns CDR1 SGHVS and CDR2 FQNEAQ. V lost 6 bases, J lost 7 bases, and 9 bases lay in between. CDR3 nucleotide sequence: TGTGCCAGCAGGGGGCGGGGGACCCAGTACTTC. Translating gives CASRGRGTQYF.

The CDR3 nucleotides are TGTGCCAGCAGAGGAAGCAGAGAGCAGTACTTC. Translated: CASRGSREQYF. This sequence joins TRBV9 and TRBJ2-7, with D unclear. The germline V and J ends were trimmed by 5 bases and 7 bases, with 10 bases remaining between them. The CDR3 spans 11 residues. Germline values: CDR1 SGDLS, CDR2 YYNGEE.

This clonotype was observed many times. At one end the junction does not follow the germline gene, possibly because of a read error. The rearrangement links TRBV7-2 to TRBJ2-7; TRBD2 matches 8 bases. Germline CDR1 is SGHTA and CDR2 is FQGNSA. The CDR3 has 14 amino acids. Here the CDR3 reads CASSLDLLAGEQYF. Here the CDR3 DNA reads TGTGCCAGCAGTTTAGACCTTCTAGCGGGCGAGCAGTACTTC.